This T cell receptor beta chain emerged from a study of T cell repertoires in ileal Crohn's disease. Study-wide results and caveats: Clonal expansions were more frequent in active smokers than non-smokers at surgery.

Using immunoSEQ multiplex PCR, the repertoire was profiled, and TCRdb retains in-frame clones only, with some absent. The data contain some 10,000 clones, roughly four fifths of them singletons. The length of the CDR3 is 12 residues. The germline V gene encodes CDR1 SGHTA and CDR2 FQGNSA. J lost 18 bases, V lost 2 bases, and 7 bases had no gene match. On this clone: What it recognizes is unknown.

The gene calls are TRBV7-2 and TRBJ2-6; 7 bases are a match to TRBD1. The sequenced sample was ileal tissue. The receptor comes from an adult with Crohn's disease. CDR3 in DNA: TGTGCCAGCAGCTTAAGGGGGCAGTTTCCGACTTTC. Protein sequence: CASSLRGQFPTF.